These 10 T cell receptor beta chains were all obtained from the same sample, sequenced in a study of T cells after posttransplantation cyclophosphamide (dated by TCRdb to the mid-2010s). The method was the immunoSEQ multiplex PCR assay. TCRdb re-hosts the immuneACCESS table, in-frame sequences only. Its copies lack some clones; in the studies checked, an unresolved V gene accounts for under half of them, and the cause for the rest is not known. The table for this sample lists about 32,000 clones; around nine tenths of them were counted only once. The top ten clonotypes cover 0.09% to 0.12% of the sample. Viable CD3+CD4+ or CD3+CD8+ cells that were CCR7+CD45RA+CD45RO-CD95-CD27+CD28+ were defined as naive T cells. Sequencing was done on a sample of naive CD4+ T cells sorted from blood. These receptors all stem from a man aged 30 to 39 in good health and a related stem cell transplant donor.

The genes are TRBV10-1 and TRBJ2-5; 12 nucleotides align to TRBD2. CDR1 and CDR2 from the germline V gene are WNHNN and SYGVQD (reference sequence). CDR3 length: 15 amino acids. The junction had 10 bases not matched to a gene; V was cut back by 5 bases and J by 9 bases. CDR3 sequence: CASSPRTSGAEAQYF. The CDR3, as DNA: TGCGCCAGCAGTCCCCGGACTAGCGGGGCCGAGGCCCAGTACTTC.

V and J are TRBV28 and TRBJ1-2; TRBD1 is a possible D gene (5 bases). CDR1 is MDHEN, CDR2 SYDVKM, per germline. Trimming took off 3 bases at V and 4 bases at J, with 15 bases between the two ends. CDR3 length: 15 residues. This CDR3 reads CASSFPWGSSYGYTF. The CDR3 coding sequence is TGTGCCAGCAGTTTTCCATGGGGCAGCTCCTATGGCTACACCTTC.

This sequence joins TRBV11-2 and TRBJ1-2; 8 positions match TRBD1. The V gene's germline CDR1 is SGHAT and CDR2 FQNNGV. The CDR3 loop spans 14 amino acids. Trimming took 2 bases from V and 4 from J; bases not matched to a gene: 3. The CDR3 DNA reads TGTGCCAGCAGCTTACAGGGGGCCATCTATGGCTACACCTTC. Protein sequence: CASSLQGAIYGYTF. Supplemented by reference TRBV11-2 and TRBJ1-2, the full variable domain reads EAGVAQSPRYKIIEKRQSVAFWCNPISGHATLYWYQQILGQGPKLLIQFQNNGVVDDSQLPKDRFSAERLKGVDSTLKIQPAKLEDSAVYLCASSLQGAIYGYTFGSGTRLTVV.

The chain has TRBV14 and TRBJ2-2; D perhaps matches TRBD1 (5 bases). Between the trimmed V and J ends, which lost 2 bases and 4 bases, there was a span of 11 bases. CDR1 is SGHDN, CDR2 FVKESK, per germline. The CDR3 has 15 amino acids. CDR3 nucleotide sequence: TGTGCCAGCAGCCAACGGACACTGAGCACCGGGGAGCTGTTTTTT. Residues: CASSQRTLSTGELFF.

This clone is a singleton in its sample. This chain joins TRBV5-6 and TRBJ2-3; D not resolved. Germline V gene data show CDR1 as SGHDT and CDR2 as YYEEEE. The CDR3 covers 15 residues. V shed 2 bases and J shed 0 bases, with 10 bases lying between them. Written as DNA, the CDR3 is TGTGCCAGCAGCTTTAACATCCTTAGCACAGATACGCAGTATTTT. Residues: CASSFNILSTDTQYF.

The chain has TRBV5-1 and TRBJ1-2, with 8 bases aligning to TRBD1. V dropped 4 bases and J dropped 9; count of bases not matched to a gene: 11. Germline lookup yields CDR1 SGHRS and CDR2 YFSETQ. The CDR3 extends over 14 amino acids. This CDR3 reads CASSPGQALYSYTF. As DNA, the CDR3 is TGCGCCAGCAGCCCGGGACAGGCGCTATATAGCTACACCTTC.

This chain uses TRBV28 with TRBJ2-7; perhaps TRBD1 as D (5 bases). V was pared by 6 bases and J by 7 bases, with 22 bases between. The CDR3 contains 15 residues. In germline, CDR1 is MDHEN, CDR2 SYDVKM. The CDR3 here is CASRPSGELSGEQYF. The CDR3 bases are TGTGCCAGCAGGCCGAGTGGTGAATTATCAGGGGAGCAGTACTTC.

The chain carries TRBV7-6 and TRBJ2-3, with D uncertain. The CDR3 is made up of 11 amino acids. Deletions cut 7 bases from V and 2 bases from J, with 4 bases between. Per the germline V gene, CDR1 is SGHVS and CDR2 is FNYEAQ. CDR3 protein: CASTSTDTQYF. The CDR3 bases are TGTGCCAGCACTTCCACAGATACGCAGTATTTT.

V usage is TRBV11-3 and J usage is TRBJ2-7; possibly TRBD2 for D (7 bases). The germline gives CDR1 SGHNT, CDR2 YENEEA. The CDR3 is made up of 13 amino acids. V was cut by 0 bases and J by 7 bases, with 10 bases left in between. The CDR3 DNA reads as TGTGCCAGCAGCTTAGAACAGGGAGGGGAGCAGTACTTC. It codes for CASSLEQGGEQYF.

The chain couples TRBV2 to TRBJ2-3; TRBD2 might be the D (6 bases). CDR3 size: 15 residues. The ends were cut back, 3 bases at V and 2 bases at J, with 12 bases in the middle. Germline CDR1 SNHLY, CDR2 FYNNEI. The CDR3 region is CASSEGGTPTDTQYF. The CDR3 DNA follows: TGTGCCAGCAGTGAGGGGGGAACCCCCACAGATACGCAGTATTTT.